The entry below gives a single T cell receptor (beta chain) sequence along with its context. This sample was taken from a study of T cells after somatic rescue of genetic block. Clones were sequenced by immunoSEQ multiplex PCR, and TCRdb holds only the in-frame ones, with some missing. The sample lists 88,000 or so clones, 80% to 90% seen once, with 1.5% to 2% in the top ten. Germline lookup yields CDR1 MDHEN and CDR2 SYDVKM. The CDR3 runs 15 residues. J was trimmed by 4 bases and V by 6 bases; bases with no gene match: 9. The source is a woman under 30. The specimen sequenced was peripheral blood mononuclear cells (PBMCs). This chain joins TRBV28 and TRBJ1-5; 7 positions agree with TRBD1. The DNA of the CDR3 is TGTGCCAGCAGACCAGGGGGGGGGTATAATCAGCCCCAGCATTTT. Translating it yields CASRPGGGYNQPQHF.